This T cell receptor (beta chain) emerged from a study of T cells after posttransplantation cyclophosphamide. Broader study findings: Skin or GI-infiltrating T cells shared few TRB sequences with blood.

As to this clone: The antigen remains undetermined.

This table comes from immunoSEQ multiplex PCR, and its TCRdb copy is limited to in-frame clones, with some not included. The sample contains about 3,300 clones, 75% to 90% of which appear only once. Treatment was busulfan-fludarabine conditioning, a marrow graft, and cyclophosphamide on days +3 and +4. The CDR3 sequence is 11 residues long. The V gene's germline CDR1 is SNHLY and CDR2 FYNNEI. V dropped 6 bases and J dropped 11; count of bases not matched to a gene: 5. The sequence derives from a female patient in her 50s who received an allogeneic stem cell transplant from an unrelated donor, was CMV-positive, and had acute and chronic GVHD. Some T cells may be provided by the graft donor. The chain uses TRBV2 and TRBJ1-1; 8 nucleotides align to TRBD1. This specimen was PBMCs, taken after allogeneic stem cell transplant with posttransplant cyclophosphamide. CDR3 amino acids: CASRLDRGAFF. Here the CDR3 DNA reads TGTGCCAGCAGGCTCGACAGGGGTGCTTTCTTT.